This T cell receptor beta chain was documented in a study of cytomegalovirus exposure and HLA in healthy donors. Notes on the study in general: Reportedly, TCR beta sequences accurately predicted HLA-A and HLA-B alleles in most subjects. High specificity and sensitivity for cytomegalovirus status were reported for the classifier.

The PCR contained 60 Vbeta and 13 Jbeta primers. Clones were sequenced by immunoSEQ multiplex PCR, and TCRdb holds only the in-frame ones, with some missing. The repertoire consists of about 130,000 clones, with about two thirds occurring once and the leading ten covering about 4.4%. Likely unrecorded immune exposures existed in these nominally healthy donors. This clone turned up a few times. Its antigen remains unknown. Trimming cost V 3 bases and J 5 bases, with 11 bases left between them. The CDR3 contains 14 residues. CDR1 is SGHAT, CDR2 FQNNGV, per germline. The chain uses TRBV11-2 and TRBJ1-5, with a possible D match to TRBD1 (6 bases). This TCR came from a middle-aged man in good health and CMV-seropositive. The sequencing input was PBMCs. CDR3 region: CASSLGDTYQPQHF. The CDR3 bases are TGTGCCAGCAGCTTGGGGGACACATATCAGCCCCAGCATTTT.